This is a list of T cell receptor beta chains from one sample in a study of beta chain features in type 1 diabetes. The method was immunoSEQ multiplex PCR; TCRdb's version includes in-frame clones alone and lacks a portion of them. Of 250,000 to 300,000 clones listed, 13% to 15% were seen once; the top ten hold 0.015% to 0.02%. The sequenced material came from naive CD4+ T cells from blood. The receptors shown here come from a man under 40 with type 1 diabetes. Both conserved end residues are part of each CDR3. D genes are given only for firm matches. Size values are once, few and many counts, or a class for expanded clones, and some rows have none.

TRBV7-3	NA	NA	TRBJ1-1	TGTGCCACCTGTGAACAGGTGAACACTGAAGCTTTCTTT	CATCEQVNTEAFF
TRBV2	NA	NA	TRBJ1-1	TGTGCCAGCTCATTGGGGGGGGCTAACACTGAAGCTTTCTTT	CASSLGGANTEAFF
TRBV19	TRBD1	NA	TRBJ2-7	TGTGCCAGTAGCGCATGGACAGGCCCCTACGAGCAGTACTTC	CASSAWTGPYEQYF
TRBV28	TRBD1	NA	TRBJ1-1	TGTGCCGTACAGGGGGCTGTAGGCACTGAAGCTTTCTTT	CAVQGAVGTEAFF
TRBV7-2	TRBD1	few	TRBJ2-7	TGTGCCAGCAGCTTTCGGACAGGGTCGACCTACGAGCAGTACTTC	CASSFRTGSTYEQYF
TRBV5-1	NA	NA	TRBJ2-6	TGCGCCAGCAGCTTTGGGGAGGCTGGGGCCAACGTCCTGACTTTC	CASSFGEAGANVLTF
TRBV7-9	TRBD1	few	TRBJ1-5	TGTGCCAGCAGCTCACAGGGGAATCAGCCCCAGCATTTT	CASSSQGNQPQHF
TRBV2	NA	NA	TRBJ2-1	TGTGCCAGCGCGTTTTCGGGAGTGGCAGAGAATGAGCAGTTCTTC	CASAFSGVAENEQFF
TRBV5-4	NA	few	TRBJ2-5	TGTGCCAGCAGCTCCGGGACCGCGGGACAAGAGACCCAGTACTTC	CASSSGTAGQETQYF
TRBV5-1	NA	NA	TRBJ2-1	TGCGCCAGCAGCTTGGTGCAGGGTTCCTACAATGAGCAGTTCTTC	CASSLVQGSYNEQFF
TRBV7-9	NA	few	TRBJ2-3	TGTGCCAGCAGTCTTAGCGCAGATACGCAGTATTTT	CASSLSADTQYF
TRBV30	TRBD1	NA	TRBJ2-1	TGTGCCTGGAGTCTCCGGGACAGGGGAACAAATGAGCAGTTCTTC	CAWSLRDRGTNEQFF
TRBV6-6	NA	once	TRBJ1-2	TGTGCCAGCAGCCCGAACTATGGCTACACCTTC	CASSPNYGYTF
TRBV18	TRBD1	NA	TRBJ1-2	TGTGCCAGCTCACCCCAAGACAGGGCAGGCTACACCTTC	CASSPQDRAGYTF
TRBV6-5	TRBD1	NA	TRBJ2-7	TGTGCCAGCAGCCTCCGGGACAGGGGGCCCTACGAGCAGTACTTC	CASSLRDRGPYEQYF
TRBV5-1	NA	few	TRBJ1-1	TGCGCCAGCAGCTTCGGAGGGACGGTGAACACTGAAGCTTTCTTT	CASSFGGTVNTEAFF
TRBV29-1	TRBD2	few	TRBJ2-7	TGCAGCGCCCAAGGCGGGAGGGGGCACGGGAACCGCTACGAGCAGTACTTC	CSAQGGRGHGNRYEQYF